The following is a TCR beta chain sequence with its context. The length of the CDR3 is 14 residues. V lost 0 bases to trimming and J lost 8 bases; unmatched junction nucleotides: 5. Germline assignment: CDR1 LGHDT and CDR2 YNNKEL (reference sequence). This record comes from a study of CD8 T cells in Susac syndrome. An amount of RNA that ranged from roughly 0.5 to 1 ug was reverse transcribed with random hexamers. TCRdb called the immunoSEQ multiplex PCR reads again in MiXCR, with one record for every CDR3 protein. This sample has some 120,000 distinct CDR3 sequences, with over 90% found just once. This clonotype originated in a human donor with multiple sclerosis. This rearrangement joins TRBV3-1 to TRBJ1-1; 8 bases are a match to TRBD1. The sample comprised CD8+ T cells from PBMCs. CDR3 protein: CASSQDGDRQEAFF. The CDR3 DNA reads as TGTGCCAGCAGCCAAGATGGGGACAGGCAAGAAGCTTTCTTT.